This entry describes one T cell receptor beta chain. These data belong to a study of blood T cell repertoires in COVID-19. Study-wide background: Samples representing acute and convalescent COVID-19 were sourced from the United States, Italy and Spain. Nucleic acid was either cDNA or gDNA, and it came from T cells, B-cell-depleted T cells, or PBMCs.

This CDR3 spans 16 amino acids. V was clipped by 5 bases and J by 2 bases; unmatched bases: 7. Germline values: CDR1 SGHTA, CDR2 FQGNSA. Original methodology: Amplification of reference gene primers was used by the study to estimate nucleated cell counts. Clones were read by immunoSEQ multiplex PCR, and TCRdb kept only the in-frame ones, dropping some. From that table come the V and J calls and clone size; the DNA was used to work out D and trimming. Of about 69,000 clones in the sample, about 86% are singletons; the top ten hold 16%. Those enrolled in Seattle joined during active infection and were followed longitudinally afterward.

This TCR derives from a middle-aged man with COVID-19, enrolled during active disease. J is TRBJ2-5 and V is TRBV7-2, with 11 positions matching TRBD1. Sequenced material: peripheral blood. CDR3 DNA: TGTGCCAGCAGCCGGGTAGGGGACAGGGGGCAAGAGACCCAGTACTTC. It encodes CASSRVGDRGQETQYF.